Given below is one T cell receptor beta chain in context. Produced via immunoSEQ multiplex PCR; TCRdb's table is partial and in-frame only. The sample consists of 50,000 to 75,000 clones, 80% to 95% of them appearing once. These data originate in a study of blood T cell repertoires in COVID-19. Study overall: Sites across the United States, Italy and Spain contributed samples from acute and convalescent COVID-19.

Germline values: CDR1 LGHDT, CDR2 YNNKEL (reference sequence). This CDR3 spans 13 amino acids. V lost 6 bases and J lost 5; bases outside the gene matches: 4. Sequencing used peripheral blood. The rearrangement links TRBV3-1 (or the pseudogene TRBV3-2) to TRBJ1-1; TRBD1 aligns across 9 bases. This receptor was taken from a man aged 45-65 years with active COVID-19. The CDR3: CASRQGAWTEAFF. DNA for the CDR3: TGTGCCAGCAGACAGGGGGCTTGGACTGAAGCTTTCTTT.